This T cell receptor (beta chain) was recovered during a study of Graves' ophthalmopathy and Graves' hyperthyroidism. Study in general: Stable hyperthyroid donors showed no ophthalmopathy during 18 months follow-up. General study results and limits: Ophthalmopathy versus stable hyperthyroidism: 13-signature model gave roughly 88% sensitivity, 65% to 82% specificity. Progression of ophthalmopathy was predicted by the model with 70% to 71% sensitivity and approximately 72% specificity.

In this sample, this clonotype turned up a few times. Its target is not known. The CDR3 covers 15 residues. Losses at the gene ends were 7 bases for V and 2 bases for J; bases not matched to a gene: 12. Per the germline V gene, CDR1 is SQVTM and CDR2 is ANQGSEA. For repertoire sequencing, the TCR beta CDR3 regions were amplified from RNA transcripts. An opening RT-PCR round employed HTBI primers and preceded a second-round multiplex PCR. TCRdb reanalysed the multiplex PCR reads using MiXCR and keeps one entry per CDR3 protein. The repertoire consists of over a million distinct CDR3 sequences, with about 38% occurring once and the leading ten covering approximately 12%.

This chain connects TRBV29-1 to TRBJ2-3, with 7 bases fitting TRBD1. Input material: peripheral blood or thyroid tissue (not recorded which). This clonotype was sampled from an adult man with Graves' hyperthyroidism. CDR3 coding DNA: TGCAGCGCCCTTACTTACAGGGGACACACAGATACGCAGTATTTT. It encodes CSALTYRGHTDTQYF.